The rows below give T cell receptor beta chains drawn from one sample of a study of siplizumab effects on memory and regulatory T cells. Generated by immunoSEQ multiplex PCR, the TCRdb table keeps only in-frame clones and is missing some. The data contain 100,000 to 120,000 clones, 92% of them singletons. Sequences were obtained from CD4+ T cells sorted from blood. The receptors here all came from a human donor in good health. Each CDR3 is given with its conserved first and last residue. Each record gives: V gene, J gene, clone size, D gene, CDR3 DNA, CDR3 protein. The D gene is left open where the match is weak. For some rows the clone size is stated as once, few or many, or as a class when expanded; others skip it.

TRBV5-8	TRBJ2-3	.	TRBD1	TGTGCCAGCAGCCAGGGGGCGGCTAGCACAGATACGCAGTATTTT	CASSQGAASTDTQYF
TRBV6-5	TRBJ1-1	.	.	TGTGCCAGCAGTTATGGTATTTCAGGGAACACTGAAGCTTTCTTT	CASSYGISGNTEAFF
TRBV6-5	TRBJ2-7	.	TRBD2	TGTGCCAGCACCGATACGGGAGGCCCCCCTTACGAGCAGTACTTC	CASTDTGGPPYEQYF
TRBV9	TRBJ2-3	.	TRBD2	TGTGCCAGCAGCGAGAGGACTAGGGGTCACACAGATACGCAGTATTTT	CASSERTRGHTDTQYF
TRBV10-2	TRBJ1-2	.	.	TGCGCCAGCAGTGATGGGATTAACTATGGCTACACCTTC	CASSDGINYGYTF
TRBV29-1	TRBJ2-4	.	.	TGCAGCGGTGGGGACTTCTCCGGCGGAAACATTCAGTACTTC	CSGGDFSGGNIQYF
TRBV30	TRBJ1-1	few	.	TGTGCCTGGAGTGGGCAGAAGGCTTTCTTT	CAWSGQKAFF
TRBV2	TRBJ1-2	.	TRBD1	TGTGCCAGCAGGGGACAGGGGGCAGGCTATGGCTACACCTTC	CASRGQGAGYGYTF
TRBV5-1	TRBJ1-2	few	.	TGCGCCAGCAGCTCTATGACAGGCATAAACTATGGCTACACCTTC	CASSSMTGINYGYTF
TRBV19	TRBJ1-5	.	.	TGTGCCAGTAGTATAGAGGGGAATAGCAATCAGCCCCAGCATTTT	CASSIEGNSNQPQHF
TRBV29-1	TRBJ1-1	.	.	TGCAGCGGGACTTTCGGGGGCCAGACCGCTGAAGCTTTCTTT	CSGTFGGQTAEAFF
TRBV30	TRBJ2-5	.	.	TGTGCCTGGAGTGGGGGATCACAAGAGACCCAGTACTTC	CAWSGGSQETQYF
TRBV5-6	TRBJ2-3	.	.	TGTGCCAGCAGCTCCCTCGGGGGCACAGATACGCAGTATTTT	CASSSLGGTDTQYF
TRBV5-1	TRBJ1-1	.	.	TGCGCCAGCAGCTTGGGGGGGACGGCGAACACTGAAGCTTTCTTT	CASSLGGTANTEAFF
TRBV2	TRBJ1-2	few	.	TGTGCCAGCAGTGATTCCCCGTGGGGCTACACCTTC	CASSDSPWGYTF